A selection of T cell receptor beta chains follows, all from one sample in a study of cytomegalovirus exposure and HLA in healthy donors. Profiling relied on immunoSEQ multiplex PCR, and the TCRdb table lists in-frame clones only, not all of them. The top ten hold around 15% of the sample, which has 200,000 to 250,000 clones, roughly 84% seen once. Material: PBMCs. The receptors originated from a woman younger than 45 in good health and CMV-seropositive. The CDR3 runs from the conserved cysteine through the conserved F or W. The D gene is left open where the match is weak. For some rows the clone size is stated as once, few or many, or as a class when expanded; others skip it.

TRBV6-5	TRBJ2-1	.	.	CASSPRDLSYNEQFF	TGTGCCAGCAGCCCGCGGGACCTCTCCTACAATGAGCAGTTCTTC
TRBV25-1	TRBJ1-2	.	once	CASSPWGPGNYGYTF	TGTGCCAGCAGTCCCTGGGGCCCGGGTAACTATGGCTACACCTTC
TRBV5-6	TRBJ1-2	.	many	CASSLPGSGYTF	TGTGCCAGCAGCCTGCCAGGGAGCGGCTACACCTTC
TRBV19	TRBJ1-1	TRBD1	.	CASSIHRWTGGASQNTEAFF	TGTGCCAGTAGTATTCACCGCTGGACAGGGGGCGCCTCCCAGAACACTGAAGCTTTCTTT
TRBV9	TRBJ1-5	.	.	CASSPGGGGAGQPQHF	TGTGCCAGCAGCCCAGGAGGGGGGGGCGCTGGTCAGCCCCAGCATTTT
TRBV6-5	TRBJ1-5	.	.	CASSPAYNQPQHF	TGTGCCAGCAGTCCAGCATACAATCAGCCCCAGCATTTT
TRBV4-1	TRBJ1-1	.	.	CASSQEMEQLNTEAFF	TGCGCCAGCAGCCAAGAAATGGAACAGTTGAACACTGAAGCTTTCTTT
TRBV30	TRBJ2-2	.	.	CAWSRGIGELFF	TGTGCCTGGAGTCGGGGGATCGGGGAGCTGTTTTTT
TRBV28	TRBJ2-7	TRBD1	.	CASSLDRGPSYEQYF	TGTGCCAGCAGTCTCGACAGGGGGCCTTCCTACGAGCAGTACTTC
TRBV6-5	TRBJ1-4	TRBD1	few	CASSYRGTGAEKLFF	TGTGCCAGCAGCTACCGCGGGACAGGCGCAGAAAAACTGTTTTTT
TRBV28	TRBJ2-2	TRBD2	.	CASRASGSSSGELFF	TGTGCCAGCAGAGCTAGCGGGTCCTCATCCGGGGAGCTGTTTTTT
TRBV13	TRBJ1-3	.	.	CASSLEPQGNTIYF	TGTGCCAGCAGCTTAGAACCGCAGGGGAACACCATATATTTT
TRBV20-1	TRBJ2-7	TRBD1	.	CSAKGQAREYF	TGCAGTGCTAAGGGACAGGCGAGGGAGTACTTC
TRBV4-3	TRBJ1-5	.	.	CASSQDSGQPQHF	TGCGCCAGCAGCCAAGATTCGGGTCAGCCCCAGCATTTT
TRBV6-1	TRBJ1-5	.	many	CASSEIAGEHQPQHF	TGTGCCAGCAGTGAAATTGCAGGGGAGCACCAGCCCCAGCATTTT
TRBV4-1	TRBJ2-4	.	few	CASSQVAPKNIQYF	TGCGCCAGCAGCCAAGTGGCGCCCAAAAACATTCAGTACTTC
TRBV5-1	TRBJ2-7	.	.	CASSSADGDEQYF	TGCGCCAGCAGCTCCGCTGACGGAGACGAGCAGTACTTC
TRBV25-1	TRBJ1-2	.	.	CASRYGGGYTF	TGTGCCAGCAGGTATGGGGGTGGCTACACCTTC
TRBV15	TRBJ2-7	TRBD1	.	CATSGLTGPYEQYF	TGTGCCACCAGCGGATTGACAGGGCCCTACGAGCAGTACTTC
TRBV29-1	TRBJ1-1	.	.	CSVEDGAEAFF	TGCAGCGTTGAAGACGGGGCTGAAGCTTTCTTT
TRBV18	TRBJ2-3	TRBD2	.	CASSPQTSDDTQYF	TGTGCCAGCTCACCTCAGACTAGCGACGATACGCAGTATTTT
TRBV25-1	TRBJ2-7	TRBD2	.	CASSVASGSYEQYF	TGTGCCAGCAGTGTTGCTAGCGGCTCCTACGAGCAGTACTTC
TRBV2	TRBJ1-1	.	.	CASLIQGLMNTEAFF	TGTGCCAGCTTAATCCAGGGACTCATGAACACTGAAGCTTTCTTT
TRBV6-1	TRBJ2-5	TRBD2	.	CASRVTWTSGETQYF	TGTGCCAGCAGGGTCACCTGGACTAGCGGAGAGACCCAGTACTTC
TRBV11-2	TRBJ2-2	TRBD1	.	CASSYIRDRVLGGELFF	TGTGCCAGCAGCTACATCCGGGACAGGGTCCTAGGCGGGGAGCTGTTTTTT